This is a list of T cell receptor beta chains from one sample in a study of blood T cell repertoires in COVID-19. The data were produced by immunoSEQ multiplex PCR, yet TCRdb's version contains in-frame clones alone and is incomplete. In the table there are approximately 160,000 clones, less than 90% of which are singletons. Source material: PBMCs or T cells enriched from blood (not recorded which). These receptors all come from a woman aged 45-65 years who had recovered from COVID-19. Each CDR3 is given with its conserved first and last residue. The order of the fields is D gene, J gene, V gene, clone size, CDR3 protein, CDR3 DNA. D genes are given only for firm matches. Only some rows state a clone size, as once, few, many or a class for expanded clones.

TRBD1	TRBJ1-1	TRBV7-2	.	CASSYQGDTEAFF	TGTGCCAGCAGCTACCAGGGGGACACTGAAGCTTTCTTT
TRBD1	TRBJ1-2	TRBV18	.	CASSPLETGGKNGYTF	TGTGCCAGCTCACCACTCGAAACAGGGGGCAAGAATGGCTACACCTTC
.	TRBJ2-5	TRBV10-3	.	CAISERQETQYF	TGTGCCATCAGTGAGCGGCAAGAGACCCAGTACTTC
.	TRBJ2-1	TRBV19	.	CASSPTFHSDNEQFF	TGTGCCAGTAGCCCGACTTTCCACTCGGACAATGAGCAGTTCTTC
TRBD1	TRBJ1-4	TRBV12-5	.	CASGFPGQGCEKLFF	TGTGCTAGTGGTTTCCCGGGACAGGGCTGTGAAAAACTGTTTTTT
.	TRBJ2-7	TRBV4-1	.	CASSTAPRDYEQYF	TGCGCCAGCAGTACCGCGCCCCGGGACTACGAGCAGTACTTC
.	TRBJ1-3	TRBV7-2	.	CASSLESVGNTIYF	TGTGCCAGCAGCTTAGAGAGCGTTGGAAACACCATATATTTT
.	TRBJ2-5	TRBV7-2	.	CASSFTPGVETQYF	TGTGCCAGCAGCTTTACACCAGGGGTGGAGACCCAGTACTTC
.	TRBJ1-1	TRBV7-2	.	CASSLVQGGTEAFF	TGTGCCAGCAGCTTAGTGCAGGGTGGCACTGAAGCTTTCTTT
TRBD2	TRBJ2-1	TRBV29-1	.	CSVSPVLAHEQFF	TGCAGCGTCTCACCCGTACTAGCGCATGAGCAGTTCTTC
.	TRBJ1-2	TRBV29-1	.	CSVGAGAGYGYTF	TGCAGCGTTGGAGCGGGGGCGGGCTATGGCTACACCTTC
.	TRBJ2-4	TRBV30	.	CAWSGGGRNIQYF	TGTGCCTGGAGCGGAGGGGGCAGGAACATTCAGTACTTC
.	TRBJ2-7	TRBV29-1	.	CSVEDTAYEQYF	TGCAGCGTTGAAGACACAGCCTACGAGCAGTACTTC
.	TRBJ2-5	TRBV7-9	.	CASSFTGNLQETQYF	TGTGCCAGCAGTTTCACAGGGAACCTCCAAGAGACCCAGTACTTC
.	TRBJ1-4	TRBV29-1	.	CSVSSGDEKLFF	TGCAGCGTTTCTTCAGGGGATGAAAAACTGTTTTTT
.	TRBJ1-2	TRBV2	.	CASRSGLNYGYTF	TGTGCCAGCAGATCGGGACTGAACTATGGCTACACCTTC
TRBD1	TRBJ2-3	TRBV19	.	CASSSEQGALGDTQYF	TGTGCCAGTAGTAGCGAACAGGGGGCTTTAGGAGATACGCAGTATTTT
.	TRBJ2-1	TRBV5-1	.	CASSLEGYSYNEQFF	TGCGCCAGCAGCTTGGAGGGGTATTCCTACAATGAGCAGTTCTTC
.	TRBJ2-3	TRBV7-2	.	CASSRNVGRATDTQYF	TGTGCCAGCAGCCGCAACGTGGGCAGGGCCACAGATACGCAGTATTTT
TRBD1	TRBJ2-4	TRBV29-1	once	CSVSQGADIQYF	TGCAGCGTCTCACAGGGGGCGGACATTCAGTACTTC
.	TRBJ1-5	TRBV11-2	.	CASSLGPEGGQPQHF	TGTGCCAGCAGCTTAGGGCCAGAAGGAGGGCAGCCCCAGCATTTT
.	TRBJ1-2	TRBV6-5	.	CASRPGGLDYGYTF	TGTGCCAGCCGCCCGGGGGGCCTAGACTATGGCTACACCTTC
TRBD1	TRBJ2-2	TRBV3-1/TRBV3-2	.	CASSRRGQGRTGELFF	TGTGCCAGCAGCCGTCGAGGACAGGGGCGAACCGGGGAGCTGTTTTTT
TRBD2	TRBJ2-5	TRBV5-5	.	CASSLGTSGRVVGETQYF	TGTGCCAGCAGCTTGGGGACTAGCGGGAGGGTGGTCGGAGAGACCCAGTACTTC
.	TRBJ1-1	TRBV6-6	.	CASSYSYYQSNTEAFF	TGTGCCAGCAGTTACTCATATTACCAGTCGAACACTGAAGCTTTCTTT
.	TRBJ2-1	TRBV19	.	CASSPGTGFSYNEQFF	TGTGCCAGTAGCCCCGGGACTGGTTTCTCCTACAATGAGCAGTTCTTC
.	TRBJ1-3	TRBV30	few	CAWSVRQSHSGNTIYF	TGTGCCTGGAGTGTGCGACAGTCTCACTCTGGAAACACCATATATTTT
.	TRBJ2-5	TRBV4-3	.	CASSPPPGTEETQYF	TGCGCCAGCAGCCCGCCTCCCGGGACTGAAGAGACCCAGTACTTC
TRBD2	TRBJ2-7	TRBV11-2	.	CASSPTRLAGIYEQYF	TGTGCCAGCAGCCCAACCCGACTAGCGGGAATCTACGAGCAGTACTTC
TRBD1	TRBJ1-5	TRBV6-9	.	CATPRQGLYSNQPQHF	TGTGCCACCCCCCGACAGGGTCTATATAGCAATCAGCCCCAGCATTTT
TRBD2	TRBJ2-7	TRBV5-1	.	CASSLVAGGYEQYF	TGCGCCAGCAGCTTGGTGGCGGGAGGCTACGAGCAGTACTTC
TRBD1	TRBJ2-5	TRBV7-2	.	CASSEQRTGGETQYF	TGTGCCAGCAGCGAACAAAGGACAGGGGGAGAGACCCAGTACTTC
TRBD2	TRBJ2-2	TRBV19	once	CASSIPSASGRASTGELFF	TGTGCCAGTAGTATCCCATCGGCTAGCGGGAGGGCGAGTACCGGGGAGCTGTTTTTT
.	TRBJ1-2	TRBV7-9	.	CASSLLHYGYTF	TGTGCCAGCAGCCTCCTCCACTATGGCTACACCTTC
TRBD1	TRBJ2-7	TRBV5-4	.	CASSSDRSYEQYF	TGTGCCAGCAGCTCGGACAGGAGCTACGAGCAGTACTTC
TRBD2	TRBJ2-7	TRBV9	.	CASSPGGSSYEQYF	TGTGCCAGCAGCCCGGGCGGGAGCTCCTACGAGCAGTACTTC
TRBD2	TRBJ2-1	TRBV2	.	CASSLEREASYNEQFF	TGTGCCAGCAGCCTAGAGCGGGAGGCCTCCTACAATGAGCAGTTCTTC
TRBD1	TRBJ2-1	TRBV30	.	CAWRKGQGPYNEQFF	TGTGCCTGGAGAAAGGGACAGGGCCCCTACAATGAGCAGTTCTTC
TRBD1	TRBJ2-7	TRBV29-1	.	CSVVAGGRYEQYF	TGCAGCGTTGTAGCAGGGGGCCGGTACGAGCAGTACTTC
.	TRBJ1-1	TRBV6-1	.	CASSEGQLNPWDTEAFF	TGTGCCAGCAGTGAAGGACAGCTTAACCCGTGGGACACTGAAGCTTTCTTT
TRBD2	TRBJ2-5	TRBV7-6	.	CASSLGRRASGIEETQYF	TGTGCCAGCAGCTTAGGAAGGAGGGCTAGCGGGATAGAAGAGACCCAGTACTTC
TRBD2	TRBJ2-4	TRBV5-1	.	CASSLVAGGTAKNIQYF	TGCGCCAGCAGCTTGGTTGCGGGAGGTACTGCCAAAAACATTCAGTACTTC
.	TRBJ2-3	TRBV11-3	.	CASSLSTAVSDTQYF	TGTGCCAGCAGCTTATCCACGGCGGTCTCAGATACGCAGTATTTT